What follows are 13 T cell receptor beta chains derived from one specimen sequenced in a study of shared clonotypes between healthy human individuals. The protocol was immunoSEQ multiplex PCR, while the TCRdb copy is restricted to in-frame clones and leaves out a portion. The sample includes 550,000 to 650,000 clones, roughly 96% of them seen just once. CD45RO negativity and positive selection for CCR7 defined naive CD8 cells, a population that excluded terminally differentiated effector memory CD45RA+ cells. Specimen: naive CD8+ T cells sorted from blood. These receptors all come from a woman aged 25 to 39 in good health.

This chain joins TRBV27 and TRBJ2-1, with TRBD1 as a possible D gene (5 bases). The CDR3 totals 14 residues. Trimming pared 3 bases from V and 3 bases from J, leaving 9 bases between. Germline CDR1 reads MNHEY; CDR2 reads SMNVEV (reference sequence). CDR3 nucleotides: TGTGCCAGCAGTTTGGGGCTACTCTACAATGAGCAGTTCTTC. Its translation is CASSLGLLYNEQFF.

The chain couples TRBV28 to TRBJ2-2; 9 bases map to TRBD2. The CDR3 is 15 residues long. After removal of 5 bases from V and 6 bases from J, the junction contained 7 bases not matched to a gene. The germline V gene encodes CDR1 MDHEN and CDR2 SYDVKM. In DNA, the CDR3 is TGTGCCAGCAGTCGGCCTCGCGGGAGGGCCGGGGAGCTGTTTTTT. Its translation is CASSRPRGRAGELFF.

This clone showed up just once. The V and J genes are TRBV2 and TRBJ2-1; TRBD2 matches 11 bases. Germline trimming cut 1 base from V and 2 bases from J; bases unmatched to any gene: 4. Germline CDR1 SNHLY, CDR2 FYNNEI. The CDR3 covers 17 residues. This chain's CDR3 is CASSEGLAGGTYNEQFF. CDR3 bases: TGTGCCAGCAGTGAAGGTTTAGCGGGAGGGACCTACAATGAGCAGTTCTTC.

Here the CDR3 DNA reads TGTGCCAGCAGTTACATCGGAACAGGGGGGTACAATGAGCAGTTCTTC. Protein sequence: CASSYIGTGGYNEQFF. V is TRBV6-5 and J is TRBJ2-1, with 8 bases lining up with TRBD1. CDR1 and CDR2 from the germline V gene are MNHEY and SVGAGI. Trimming at V came to 2 bases and at J to 4 bases, leaving 7 bases not matched to a gene. CDR3 length: 16 residues.

CDR3 region: CASSLNRGALIYEQYF. The CDR3 DNA reads as TGTGCCAGCAGTTTAAATCGGGGGGCGCTCATTTACGAGCAGTACTTC. The V and J genes are TRBV27 and TRBJ2-7; perhaps TRBD2 as D (7 bases). Trimming took off 2 bases at V and 4 bases at J, with 18 bases between the two ends. The germline CDR1 and CDR2 sequences are MNHEY and SMNVEV (reference sequence). The CDR3 is 16 residues long.

The chain uses TRBV19 and TRBJ2-2; D is uncertain. This CDR3 spans 12 amino acids. Germline CDR1 is LNHDA and CDR2 is SQIVND (reference sequence). The V end was cut by 8 bases, the J end by 3 bases, with 7 bases between. Written as DNA, the CDR3 is TGTGCCAGTTCCCGGGACACCGGGGAGCTGTTTTTT. This sequence encodes CASSRDTGELFF.

V gene TRBV6-1 combines with J gene TRBJ1-2; 7 bases agree with TRBD1. The CDR3 runs 14 residues. The trim removed 6 bases at V and 7 bases at J, leaving 11 bases unmatched. The germline gives CDR1 MNHNS, CDR2 SASEGT. The CDR3 DNA is TGTGCCAGCAGAGGGACAGTGTATATTTTTGGCTACACCTTC. It yields the protein CASRGTVYIFGYTF.

This clone came up once. The rearrangement links TRBV27 to TRBJ2-1, with TRBD1 as a possible D gene (7 bases). There are 16 residues in the CDR3. The V end lost 1 base, the J end lost 3 bases, and 13 bases lay between the germline ends. Germline V lookup: CDR1 MNHEY, CDR2 SMNVEV (reference sequence). CDR3 DNA sequence: TGTGCCAGCAGTTTATTTCAGGGGGGCGACTACAATGAGCAGTTCTTC. This sequence encodes CASSLFQGGDYNEQFF.

This clone has only one observation. The J gene is TRBJ2-1, the V gene TRBV7-9; TRBD2 aligns across 9 bases. CDR3 size: 16 residues. Germline-derived CDR1 and CDR2 are SEHNR and FQNEAQ (reference sequence). V gave up 5 bases and J gave up 3 bases; unmatched junction bases: 8. CDR3 amino acids: CASSKGAGGLYNEQFF. DNA of the CDR3: TGTGCCAGCAGCAAAGGAGCGGGAGGACTCTACAATGAGCAGTTCTTC.

The rearrangement links TRBV7-2 to TRBJ2-1; no reliable D call. Germline V lookup: CDR1 SGHTA, CDR2 FQGNSA. The CDR3 is 14 amino acids. Trimming took 5 bases from V and 8 from J, leaving 16 bases between them. CDR3 in DNA: TGTGCCAGCAGCGCCGACCATCCCTTGGATGAGCAGTTCTTC. This encodes CASSADHPLDEQFF.

The chain employs TRBV5-1 and TRBJ2-7; TRBD1 matches 9 bases. The ends lost 5 bases at V and 1 base at J; junction bases unmatched: 1. Germline V CDR1 and CDR2: SGHRS, YFSETQ. The CDR3 is 13 amino acids. The CDR3 DNA reads as TGCGCCAGCAGGACAGGGGGATCCTACGAGCAGTACTTC. Amino acid sequence: CASRTGGSYEQYF.

This chain joins TRBV27 and TRBJ2-5; D not certain. The J call may be mistaken, given a closer DNA end match to TRBJ2-7. The CDR3 covers 12 residues. CDR1 and CDR2 from the germline V gene are MNHEY and SMNVEV (reference sequence). CDR3 DNA sequence: TGTGCCAGCAGGGGGATCTCCTACGAGCAGTACTTC. Its translation: CASRGISYEQYF.

This clone was observed once. The chain carries TRBV11-2 and TRBJ2-2, with D possibly TRBD1 on 6 matching bases. The CDR3 totals 15 residues. Trimming cost V 5 bases and J 0 bases, with 10 bases left between them. The germline V gene has CDR1 SGHAT and CDR2 FQNNGV. CDR3 nucleotide sequence: TGTGCCAGCAGCATGGGGACAACGAACACCGGGGAGCTGTTTTTT. It codes for CASSMGTTNTGELFF.